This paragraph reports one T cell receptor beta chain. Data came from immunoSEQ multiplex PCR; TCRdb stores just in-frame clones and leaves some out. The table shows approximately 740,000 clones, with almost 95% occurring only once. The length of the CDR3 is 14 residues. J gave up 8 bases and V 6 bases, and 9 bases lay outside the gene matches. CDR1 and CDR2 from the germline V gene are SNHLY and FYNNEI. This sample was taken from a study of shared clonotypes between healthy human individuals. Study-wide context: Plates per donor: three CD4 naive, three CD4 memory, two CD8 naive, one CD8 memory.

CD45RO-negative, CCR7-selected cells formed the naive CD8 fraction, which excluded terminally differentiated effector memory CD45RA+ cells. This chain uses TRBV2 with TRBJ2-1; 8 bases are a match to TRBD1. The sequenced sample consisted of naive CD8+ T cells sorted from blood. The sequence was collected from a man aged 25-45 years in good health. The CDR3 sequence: CASSPGQGLDEQFF. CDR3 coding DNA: TGTGCCAGCAGCCCTGGACAGGGTTTGGATGAGCAGTTCTTC.